This T cell receptor (beta chain) derives from a study of T-cell memory formation after mild COVID-19. The study's findings and limits: The finding that pre-infection memory included some responding clones suggested that cross-reactive memory joined.

Researchers used 5'RACE with constant-segment primers to make TCR alpha and TCR beta cDNA libraries that carry sample barcodes and UMIs. In TCRdb, the 5' RACE reads were re-called with MiXCR into one record per CDR3 protein. The sample includes about 320,000 distinct CDR3 sequences, roughly 13% of them seen just once. In the case of this clonotype: The antigen is not known.

The V gene lost 7 bases and the J gene lost 2 bases, with 5 bases spanning the gap. The CDR3 loop spans 11 amino acids. Germline V lookup: CDR1 SGHRS, CDR2 YFSETQ. This TCR was recovered from a man aged 18 to 29 who had mild COVID-19 (a few samples of this study predate the infection). Cell type and time point are not known. The chain joins TRBV5-1 to TRBJ2-3, with D hard to call. The sample comprised PBMCs or a T cell subset sorted from them (not recorded which). The CDR3 nucleotides are TGCGCCAGCGGGGACACAGATACGCAGTATTTT. As protein: CASGDTDTQYF.